A selection of T cell receptor beta chains follows, all from one sample in a study of T cell changes during pregnancy in multiple sclerosis. The data were produced by immunoSEQ multiplex PCR, yet TCRdb's version contains in-frame clones alone and is incomplete. The table records tens of thousands of clones, under 95% of them present only once. Sequenced here: CD4+ T cells from peripheral blood mononuclear cells, sampled in the second trimester of pregnancy. The receptors here all came from a female donor in good health, enrolled as a control in a pregnancy study. CDR3s include the opening cysteine and the closing phenylalanine or tryptophan. A D gene is named only where the DNA matches it firmly. Part of the rows lack a size; the others show once, few, many or a class for expanded clones.

D gene: .; J gene: TRBJ2-1; V gene: TRBV7-9; clone size: .; CDR3 protein: CASSPGTSYNEQFF; CDR3 DNA: TGTGCCAGCAGCCCCGGGACTTCATACAATGAGCAGTTCTTC
D gene: .; J gene: TRBJ2-7; V gene: TRBV7-2; clone size: .; CDR3 protein: CASNRPDSRIRHEQYF; CDR3 DNA: TGTGCCAGCAACCGCCCGGACAGCCGAATCCGCCACGAGCAGTACTTC
D gene: .; J gene: TRBJ2-7; V gene: TRBV7-9; clone size: .; CDR3 protein: CAINFRDKTYEQYF; CDR3 DNA: TGTGCCATCAACTTCCGGGACAAGACCTACGAGCAGTACTTC
D gene: .; J gene: TRBJ2-6; V gene: TRBV19; clone size: .; CDR3 protein: CASRVATGANVLTF; CDR3 DNA: TGTGCCAGTAGGGTTGCGACTGGGGCCAACGTCCTGACTTTC
D gene: TRBD1; J gene: TRBJ2-1; V gene: TRBV6-4; clone size: .; CDR3 protein: CASSPGTGIDNEQFF; CDR3 DNA: TGTGCCAGCAGCCCTGGGACAGGGATCGATAATGAGCAGTTCTTC
D gene: TRBD1; J gene: TRBJ2-1; V gene: TRBV18; clone size: .; CDR3 protein: CASSPPDRGYNEQFF; CDR3 DNA: TGTGCCAGCTCCCCCCCGGACAGGGGATACAATGAGCAGTTCTTC
D gene: .; J gene: TRBJ2-3; V gene: TRBV10-3; clone size: .; CDR3 protein: CAISGDTDTQYF; CDR3 DNA: TGTGCCATTTCCGGGGACACAGATACGCAGTATTTT
D gene: TRBD2; J gene: TRBJ2-1; V gene: TRBV28; clone size: once; CDR3 protein: CASSLRRGWDYSFF; CDR3 DNA: TGTGCCAGCAGTCTCCGCCGGGGTTGGGACTACAGTTTCTTC
D gene: TRBD1; J gene: TRBJ2-7; V gene: TRBV28; clone size: .; CDR3 protein: CASRGGTGGGEQYF; CDR3 DNA: TGTGCCAGCAGAGGTGGGACAGGGGGCGGAGAGCAGTACTTC
D gene: .; J gene: TRBJ2-7; V gene: TRBV6-5; clone size: .; CDR3 protein: CASTGLDSPEQYF; CDR3 DNA: TGTGCCAGCACGGGTTTGGACAGTCCCGAGCAGTACTTC
D gene: .; J gene: TRBJ1-5; V gene: TRBV18; clone size: .; CDR3 protein: CASSSTDSNQPQHF; CDR3 DNA: TGTGCCAGCTCATCGACAGATAGCAATCAGCCCCAGCATTTT
D gene: TRBD2; J gene: TRBJ2-1; V gene: TRBV7-3; clone size: .; CDR3 protein: CASSLGSGASNEQFF; CDR3 DNA: TGTGCCAGCAGCTTAGGTAGCGGGGCATCCAATGAGCAGTTCTTC
D gene: .; J gene: TRBJ2-3; V gene: TRBV7-3; clone size: .; CDR3 protein: CASSLTGYGDTQYF; CDR3 DNA: TGTGCCAGCAGCCTCACGGGGTACGGGGATACGCAGTATTTT
D gene: .; J gene: TRBJ1-3; V gene: TRBV7-2; clone size: .; CDR3 protein: CASSLGLLSSGNTIYF; CDR3 DNA: TGTGCCAGCAGCTTAGGACTTCTCAGCTCTGGAAACACCATATATTTT
D gene: TRBD1; J gene: TRBJ1-4; V gene: TRBV7-2; clone size: .; CDR3 protein: CASSLTLAGGATNEKLFF; CDR3 DNA: TGTGCCAGCAGCTTAACCTTAGCAGGGGGTGCAACTAATGAAAAACTGTTTTTT
D gene: .; J gene: TRBJ1-6; V gene: TRBV2; clone size: .; CDR3 protein: CASSERRVFSPLHF; CDR3 DNA: TGTGCCAGCAGTGAAAGGAGGGTTTTTTCACCCCTCCACTTT
D gene: .; J gene: TRBJ1-4; V gene: TRBV5-1; clone size: .; CDR3 protein: CASSLRQGGSANEKLFF; CDR3 DNA: TGCGCCAGCAGCTTGCGGCAGGGAGGTTCGGCTAATGAAAAACTGTTTTTT
D gene: .; J gene: TRBJ2-3; V gene: TRBV10-3; clone size: .; CDR3 protein: CAISESSLALVTQYF; CDR3 DNA: TGTGCCATCAGTGAGTCGAGTCTAGCGCTCGTTACGCAGTATTTT
D gene: TRBD1; J gene: TRBJ1-5; V gene: TRBV7-2; clone size: .; CDR3 protein: CASSSDRVKGPQHF; CDR3 DNA: TGTGCCAGCAGCTCCGACAGGGTGAAGGGGCCCCAGCATTTT
D gene: .; J gene: TRBJ2-1; V gene: TRBV7-9; clone size: .; CDR3 protein: CASRRTMASYNEQFF; CDR3 DNA: TGTGCCAGCAGACGGACTATGGCCTCCTACAATGAGCAGTTCTTC
D gene: TRBD1; J gene: TRBJ1-5; V gene: TRBV13; clone size: .; CDR3 protein: CASSLGTGASNQPQHF; CDR3 DNA: TGTGCCAGCAGCTTGGGGACAGGGGCTAGCAATCAGCCCCAGCATTTT
D gene: .; J gene: TRBJ2-7; V gene: TRBV30; clone size: .; CDR3 protein: CAWSGTLTGEQYF; CDR3 DNA: TGTGCCTGGAGTGGAACGCTAACCGGCGAGCAGTACTTC
D gene: TRBD1; J gene: TRBJ1-2; V gene: TRBV19; clone size: .; CDR3 protein: CASSVDRAFNYGYTF; CDR3 DNA: TGTGCCAGTAGTGTCGACAGGGCGTTCAACTATGGCTACACCTTC
D gene: TRBD1; J gene: TRBJ1-5; V gene: TRBV15; clone size: .; CDR3 protein: CATSGTGSRQPQHF; CDR3 DNA: TGTGCCACCAGTGGGACAGGGTCCCGTCAGCCCCAGCATTTT
D gene: TRBD1; J gene: TRBJ1-3; V gene: TRBV13; clone size: .; CDR3 protein: CASSLAPKDRGPGNTIYF; CDR3 DNA: TGTGCCAGCAGCTTAGCCCCAAAGGACAGGGGGCCTGGAAACACCATATATTTT
D gene: .; J gene: TRBJ2-1; V gene: TRBV18; clone size: .; CDR3 protein: CASSPIRGSYNEQFF; CDR3 DNA: TGTGCCAGCTCACCAATCAGGGGCTCCTACAATGAGCAGTTCTTC
D gene: TRBD1; J gene: TRBJ2-5; V gene: TRBV7-2; clone size: .; CDR3 protein: CASSWTGLETQYF; CDR3 DNA: TGTGCCAGCAGCTGGACAGGGTTAGAGACCCAGTACTTC
D gene: .; J gene: TRBJ2-2; V gene: TRBV6-6; clone size: .; CDR3 protein: CASSYRVSGELFF; CDR3 DNA: TGTGCCAGCAGTTACCGGGTTTCCGGGGAGCTGTTTTTT
D gene: TRBD2; J gene: TRBJ2-1; V gene: TRBV19; clone size: .; CDR3 protein: CASSIGTSRYNEQFF; CDR3 DNA: TGTGCCAGTAGTATTGGGACTAGCAGATACAATGAGCAGTTCTTC
D gene: TRBD2; J gene: TRBJ2-3; V gene: TRBV27; clone size: .; CDR3 protein: CASSHYRPSGNHTDTQYF; CDR3 DNA: TGTGCCAGCAGTCATTACCGACCTAGCGGTAACCACACAGATACGCAGTATTTT
D gene: .; J gene: TRBJ1-2; V gene: TRBV7-9; clone size: .; CDR3 protein: CASSLGRDMGGYTF; CDR3 DNA: TGTGCCAGCAGCTTAGGTCGGGACATGGGAGGCTACACCTTC
D gene: .; J gene: TRBJ1-1; V gene: TRBV7-8; clone size: .; CDR3 protein: CASSRLGGLFEAFF; CDR3 DNA: TGTGCCAGCAGCCGATTAGGGGGACTATTTGAAGCTTTCTTT
D gene: TRBD1; J gene: TRBJ1-6; V gene: TRBV4-3; clone size: .; CDR3 protein: CASSRTYRGNSSPLHF; CDR3 DNA: TGCGCCAGCAGTCGAACTTACAGGGGGAATAGTTCACCCCTCCACTTT
D gene: .; J gene: TRBJ1-3; V gene: TRBV27; clone size: .; CDR3 protein: CASSLRATQGSGNTIYF; CDR3 DNA: TGTGCCAGCAGTTTGAGGGCCACACAGGGCTCTGGAAACACCATATATTTT
D gene: .; J gene: TRBJ2-7; V gene: TRBV6-5; clone size: .; CDR3 protein: CASSYRGGSTYEQYF; CDR3 DNA: TGTGCCAGCAGTTACAGGGGGGGGTCGACCTACGAGCAGTACTTC
D gene: TRBD1; J gene: TRBJ1-1; V gene: TRBV19; clone size: .; CDR3 protein: CASSIDSGTGGKAFF; CDR3 DNA: TGTGCCAGTAGTATAGATTCCGGGACAGGTGGGAAAGCTTTCTTT
D gene: .; J gene: TRBJ1-2; V gene: TRBV2; clone size: .; CDR3 protein: CASSEQGYGYTF; CDR3 DNA: TGTGCCAGCAGTGAGCAGGGTTATGGCTACACCTTC
D gene: .; J gene: TRBJ2-1; V gene: TRBV5-1; clone size: .; CDR3 protein: CASSLGQPYNEQFF; CDR3 DNA: TGCGCCAGCAGCTTGGGACAGCCGTACAATGAGCAGTTCTTC
D gene: .; J gene: TRBJ1-2; V gene: TRBV7-3; clone size: .; CDR3 protein: CASSADRNYGYTF; CDR3 DNA: TGTGCCAGCAGCGCGGACAGAAACTATGGCTACACCTTC
D gene: TRBD1; J gene: TRBJ2-7; V gene: TRBV18; clone size: .; CDR3 protein: CASSPGTGVPYEQYF; CDR3 DNA: TGTGCCAGCTCACCCGGGACAGGGGTCCCCTACGAGCAGTACTTC
D gene: .; J gene: TRBJ1-1; V gene: TRBV5-1; clone size: .; CDR3 protein: CASRGLTGNTEAFF; CDR3 DNA: TGCGCCAGCAGGGGATTGACAGGGAACACTGAAGCTTTCTTT
D gene: .; J gene: TRBJ2-7; V gene: TRBV7-2; clone size: once; CDR3 protein: CASSQASKAGYEQYF; CDR3 DNA: TGTGCCAGCAGCCAGGCGTCGAAAGCGGGCTACGAGCAGTACTTC
D gene: TRBD1; J gene: TRBJ2-6; V gene: TRBV4-2; clone size: once; CDR3 protein: CASSQRTGTSGGANVLTF; CDR3 DNA: TGTGCCAGCAGCCAGAGGACAGGGACTTCGGGGGGGGCCAACGTCCTGACTTTC
D gene: .; J gene: TRBJ2-7; V gene: TRBV7-2; clone size: .; CDR3 protein: CASRVTGFGNEQYF; CDR3 DNA: TGTGCCAGCAGAGTTACAGGATTCGGTAACGAGCAGTACTTC
D gene: TRBD1; J gene: TRBJ2-7; V gene: TRBV18; clone size: once; CDR3 protein: CASSLDRGREQYF; CDR3 DNA: TGTGCCAGCTCACTTGACAGGGGGCGCGAGCAGTACTTC
D gene: .; J gene: TRBJ1-5; V gene: TRBV6-5; clone size: .; CDR3 protein: CASSWDINQPQHF; CDR3 DNA: TGTGCCAGCAGTTGGGACATCAATCAGCCCCAGCATTTT
D gene: TRBD1; J gene: TRBJ1-6; V gene: TRBV2; clone size: .; CDR3 protein: CASRGQGASPLHF; CDR3 DNA: TGTGCCAGCAGGGGACAGGGGGCTTCACCCCTCCACTTT
D gene: TRBD1; J gene: TRBJ1-1; V gene: TRBV12-5; clone size: few; CDR3 protein: CASGNRPIPGTGAMNTEAFF; CDR3 DNA: TGTGCTAGTGGCAATCGTCCGATTCCCGGGACAGGGGCGATGAACACTGAAGCTTTCTTT
D gene: .; J gene: TRBJ2-2; V gene: TRBV11-2; clone size: .; CDR3 protein: CASSLRRLASTGELFF; CDR3 DNA: TGTGCCAGCAGCTTACGGCGGCTAGCGAGCACCGGGGAGCTGTTTTTT
D gene: .; J gene: TRBJ1-3; V gene: TRBV4-1; clone size: .; CDR3 protein: CASSQSQRRSGNTIYF; CDR3 DNA: TGCGCCAGCAGCCAATCTCAGCGACGCTCTGGAAACACCATATATTTT
D gene: .; J gene: TRBJ1-5; V gene: TRBV6-5; clone size: .; CDR3 protein: CASSLGSNQPQHF; CDR3 DNA: TGTGCCAGCAGTTTGGGCAGCAATCAGCCCCAGCATTTT
D gene: TRBD2; J gene: TRBJ2-5; V gene: TRBV11-1; clone size: .; CDR3 protein: CASSPKAGTSGQETQYF; CDR3 DNA: TGTGCCAGCAGCCCAAAAGCCGGGACTAGCGGACAAGAGACCCAGTACTTC
D gene: TRBD2; J gene: TRBJ2-5; V gene: TRBV9; clone size: .; CDR3 protein: CASSVVASGGSTETQYF; CDR3 DNA: TGTGCCAGCAGCGTAGTGGCTAGCGGGGGCTCCACAGAGACCCAGTACTTC